Presented here are 8 T cell receptor beta chains from one specimen sequenced in a study of blood T cell repertoires in COVID-19. Repertoires were generated with immunoSEQ multiplex PCR, while TCRdb's copy carries only in-frame clones and drops some. The sample yields approximately 250,000 clones, more than 85% seen once. The sequencing sample was made of peripheral blood. The receptors here all came from a man aged 18 to 29 with active or convalescent COVID-19.

The V and J genes are TRBV2 and TRBJ1-6, with 9 bases lining up with TRBD1. V lost 6 bases to trimming and J lost 9 bases; unmatched junction nucleotides: 6. Per germline, CDR1 SNHLY and CDR2 FYNNEI. The CDR3 is made up of 14 amino acids. For the CDR3, the DNA is TGTGCCAGCAGCCCGGGACAGGGATCTTCACCCCTCCACTTT. It translates to CASSPGQGSSPLHF.

The chain has TRBV29-1 and TRBJ1-2; 8 positions agree with TRBD1. Germline loops: CDR1 SQVTM, CDR2 ANQGSEA. The CDR3 extends over 14 amino acids. Unmatched junction bases numbered 7, after V lost 2 bases and J lost 5 bases. This CDR3 is CSVEQVDRDYGYTF. CDR3 DNA sequence: TGCAGCGTTGAACAGGTGGACAGGGATTATGGCTACACCTTC.

The chain has TRBV6-6 and TRBJ1-2, with 7 bases fitting TRBD1. The ends lost 6 bases at V and 5 bases at J; junction bases unmatched: 27. In germline, CDR1 is MNHNY, CDR2 SVGAGI (reference sequence). The CDR3 is made up of 20 amino acids. The DNA of the CDR3 is TGTGCCAGCAGCCGATTTCGGGACAGTCACAAAAAAGCCTCCGTTTATGGCTACACCTTC. Residues: CASSRFRDSHKKASVYGYTF.

The chain uses TRBV9 and TRBJ1-2; the D is unclear. This CDR3 spans 14 amino acids. The V end lost 6 bases, the J end lost 4 bases, and 16 bases lay between the germline ends. Germline V lookup: CDR1 SGDLS, CDR2 YYNGEE. As DNA, the CDR3 is TGTGCCAGCAACTTAGCCGGGGAGCGCTATGGCTACACCTTC. Translated: CASNLAGERYGYTF.

This clone occurred once. This rearrangement joins TRBV11-1 to TRBJ2-7; 12 bases line up with TRBD1. The CDR3 totals 14 residues. After removal of 5 bases from V and 8 bases from J, the junction contained 7 bases not matched to a gene. The V gene's germline CDR1 is SGHAT and CDR2 FQDESV (reference sequence). This CDR3 is CASSPRRDRGQQYF. The CDR3 DNA reads TGTGCCAGCAGCCCCCGCCGGGACAGGGGGCAGCAGTACTTC.

V usage is TRBV14 and J usage is TRBJ2-7; D might be TRBD2 (5 bases). This CDR3 is 12 amino acids long. The ends were cut back, 5 bases at V and 7 bases at J, with 12 bases in the middle. Germline CDR1 SGHDN, CDR2 FVKESK. The CDR3 DNA sequence: TGTGCCAGCAGCTCTGCCAGACTAGAGCAGTACTTC. It codes for CASSSARLEQYF.

This sequence joins TRBV11-2 and TRBJ2-1, with D perhaps matching TRBD1 (5 bases). The CDR3 covers 13 residues. Germline V gene sequence: CDR1 SGHAT, CDR2 FQNNGV. V dropped 5 bases and J dropped 4 bases, with 9 bases sitting between them. CDR3 in amino acids: CASSPHRYNEQFF. The CDR3 bases are TGTGCCAGCAGCCCCCACAGGTACAATGAGCAGTTCTTC.

This chain joins TRBV5-6 and TRBJ2-7; 7 positions agree with TRBD2. This CDR3 is 15 amino acids long. In germline, CDR1 is SGHDT, CDR2 YYEEEE. Unmatched junction bases numbered 11, after V lost 4 bases and J lost 4 bases. In DNA, the CDR3 is TGTGCCAGCAGCCGAGATAGCGGGCGGTTGTACGAGCAGTACTTC. This codes for CASSRDSGRLYEQYF. The whole variable domain, remainder taken from reference TRBV5-6 and TRBJ2-7, is DAGVTQSPTHLIKTRGQQVTLRCSPKSGHDTVSWYQQALGQGPQFIFQYYEEEERQRGNFPDRFSGHQFPNYSSELNVNALLLGDSALYLCASSRDSGRLYEQYFGPGTRLTVT.